The 26 T cell receptor beta chains below come from one sample, sequenced in a study of glioma-infiltrating T cells. Using RNA template, CDR3s of TCR alpha and beta were amplified with iRepertoire arm-PCR. Via MiXCR, TCRdb re-called the multiplex PCR reads, giving one row per CDR3 protein. The data show 150,000 to 200,000 distinct CDR3 sequences, 32% seen once. Sequencing was performed on glioma tissue, nonneoplastic brain tissue, or PBMCs (not recorded which). The receptors originated from a human donor with low-grade glioma or glioblastoma, undergoing nonglioma brain surgery, or in good health (not recorded which).

There are many counts of this clonotype. The CDR3 region is CASKREETGNTIYF. CDR3 bases: TGTGCCAGCAAACGGGAGGAGACGGGAAACACCATATATTTT. The V and J genes are TRBV6-1 and TRBJ1-3; D is unresolved. The germline V gene has CDR1 MNHNS and CDR2 SASEGT. The germline V and J ends were trimmed by 7 bases and 4 bases, with 14 bases remaining between them. CDR3 length: 14 residues.

This clonotype was counted a few times. The chain joins TRBV12-3 or TRBV12-4 to TRBJ2-7; 10 bases are shared with TRBD1. J was trimmed by 0 bases and V by 6 bases; bases with no gene match: 5. The CDR3 contains 15 residues. CDR3 bases: TGTGCCAGCAGCCGGGGACAGGGGAGCTCCTACGAGCAGTACTTC. Its translation: CASSRGQGSSYEQYF.

The gene calls are TRBV7-9 and TRBJ1-2; possibly TRBD1 for D (5 bases). Germline CDR1 reads SEHNR; CDR2 reads FQNEAQ (reference sequence). Between the trimmed V and J ends, which lost 6 bases and 12 bases, there was a span of 17 bases. The length of the CDR3 is 12 residues. The CDR3 protein is CASRQRTRGNTF. The CDR3 nucleotides read TGTGCCAGCAGACAGCGGACTCGGGGCAACACCTTC.

This clonotype was counted many times. The V gene is TRBV6-2 or TRBV6-3, the J gene TRBJ1-1; TRBD1 aligns across 9 bases. Unmatched junction bases numbered 11, after V lost 2 bases and J lost 4 bases. Germline CDR1 MNHEY, CDR2 SVGEGT. The CDR3 has 17 residues. In DNA form, the CDR3 reads TGTGCCAGCAGTTACGTGCCACAGGGGGCCGGGATCACTGAAGCTTTCTTT. Its protein product is CASSYVPQGAGITEAFF.

This clonotype was counted a few times. The chain recombines TRBV4-1 with TRBJ2-3, with 9 bases that match TRBD2. The CDR3 spans 16 residues. Germline loops: CDR1 MGHRA, CDR2 YSYEKL. Trimming removed 6 bases from V and 4 bases from J; junction bases left unmatched: 11. CDR3 coding DNA: TGCGCCAGCAGAACCGCGACTAGCGGAGGAGCAGATACGCAGTATTTT. As protein: CASRTATSGGADTQYF.

This clonotype was seen more than once but under ten times. The chain couples TRBV28 to TRBJ2-4; the match to TRBD1 covers 8 bases. The CDR3 contains 15 residues. With V trimmed by 2 bases and J by 5 bases, 5 bases remained unmatched. The V gene's germline CDR1 is MDHEN and CDR2 SYDVKM. The CDR3 region is CASSLVGQAQNIQYF. In DNA form, the CDR3 reads TGTGCCAGCAGTTTAGTGGGACAGGCACAAAACATTCAGTACTTC.

The chain carries TRBV4-3 and TRBJ2-3, with a weak D call TRBD2 (5 bases). The CDR3 covers 16 residues. Germline V gene lookup returns CDR1 LGHNA and CDR2 YSLEER. The V and J ends lost 1 base and 2 bases respectively, with 13 bases between them. Here the CDR3 reads CASSQVIRGYTDTQYF. The CDR3 region has the DNA TGCGCCAGCAGCCAAGTAATTCGGGGATACACAGATACGCAGTATTTT.

Only one count was recorded for this clonotype. This rearrangement joins TRBV3-1 to TRBJ1-3; tentative D call: TRBD1 (5 bases). CDR1 is LGHDT and CDR2 is YNNKEL in the germline V gene (reference sequence). This CDR3 contains 16 residues. Trimming removed 0 bases from V and 6 bases from J, with 15 bases in between. In nucleotides, the CDR3 is TGTGCCAGCAGCCAAGAGGCAGGGAGCTCTCTAAACACCATATATTTT. Its translation: CASSQEAGSSLNTIYF. The variable domain in full, completed from reference TRBV3-1 and TRBJ1-3, reads DTAVSQTPKYLVTQMGNDKSIKCEQNLGHDTMYWYKQDSKKFLKIMFSYNNKELIINETVPNRFSPKSPDKAHLNLHINSLELGDSAVYFCASSQEAGSSLNTIYFGEGSWLTVV.

This clonotype was found many times. The chain is built from TRBV5-1 and TRBJ2-1, with TRBD2 as a possible D gene (6 bases). Trimming stripped 4 bases from V and 1 base from J, with 15 bases between. CDR3 length: 16 residues. Per the germline V gene, CDR1 is SGHRS and CDR2 is YFSETQ. The CDR3 spells CASSAPSGLSYNEQFF. The CDR3 bases are TGCGCCAGCAGCGCACCAAGCGGGCTTTCCTACAATGAGCAGTTCTTC.

This chain connects TRBV29-1 to TRBJ2-1, with D unresolved. V was shortened by 8 bases and J by 0 bases, with 23 bases between the two germline ends. The CDR3 consists of 17 residues. Looked up from germline, CDR1 is SQVTM and CDR2 is ANQGSEA. This CDR3 is CSSVDGLQISSYNEQFF. The DNA of the CDR3 is TGCAGCAGCGTTGATGGGCTTCAAATAAGCTCCTACAATGAGCAGTTCTTC.

Comments on this clonotype: A much larger clone lies a single base off, so this may be a read error. CDR3 sequence reads: CASSQVIGGEQYF. The DNA for the CDR3 is TGTGCCAGCAGCCAAGTCATAGGCGGTGAGCAGTACTTC. The chain couples TRBV14 to TRBJ2-7; D unclear. Trimming removed 1 base from V and 7 bases from J, with 11 bases in between. CDR3 size: 13 residues. CDR1 SGHDN and CDR2 FVKESK come from the germline V gene.

The chain links TRBV7-2 to TRBJ2-1; no clear D. The end of the DNA aligns better with TRBJ2-7, so the J call may be wrong. Per the germline V gene, CDR1 is SGHTA and CDR2 is FQGNSA. The CDR3 spans 15 residues. The CDR3: CASSLGYVSRNEQYF. CDR3 DNA: TGTGCCAGCAGCTTAGGCTACGTGAGTCGGAACGAGCAGTACTTC.

This clonotype was found many times. The J gene is TRBJ2-7, the V gene TRBV7-2; D gene ambiguous. Germline V gene sequence: CDR1 SGHTA, CDR2 FQGNSA. This CDR3 has 13 amino acids. Trimming removed 3 bases from V and 4 bases from J, with 10 bases in between. This chain's CDR3 is CASSFQPGYEQYF. CDR3 DNA: TGTGCCAGCAGCTTTCAACCCGGGTACGAGCAGTACTTC.

This clonotype was detected only once. This may stem from a read error, because a much larger clone lies one nucleotide away. V gene TRBV20-1 combines with J gene TRBJ2-5; 11 bases map to TRBD2. The CDR3 extends over 15 amino acids. Germline loops: CDR1 DFQATT, CDR2 SNEGSKA (reference sequence). V shed 3 bases and J 12 bases; nucleotides not matched to a gene: 15. In DNA form, the CDR3 reads TGCAGTGCTAGCCCCACTAGCGGGAGTCAATACGAGAAGTACTTC. This gives the protein CSASPTSGSQYEKYF.

This clonotype was found many times. The V call is TRBV5-1, the J call TRBJ1-1, with D uncertain. CDR1 is SGHRS, CDR2 YFSETQ, per germline. Trimming cost V 2 bases and J 1 base, with 9 bases left between them. The CDR3 runs 14 residues. The CDR3 loop reads CASSLNPSNTEAFF. The DNA for the CDR3 is TGCGCCAGCAGCTTAAACCCCTCGAACACTGAAGCTTTCTTT.

This clonotype was counted at least ten times. The rearrangement joins TRBV6-2 or TRBV6-3 to TRBJ2-5; D might be TRBD1 (5 bases). V was clipped by 2 bases and J by 3 bases, with 13 bases between them. This CDR3 has 15 residues. Germline V lookup: CDR1 MNHEY, CDR2 SVGEGT. The CDR3 coding sequence is TGTGCCAGCAGTTACATGCAGGGCGGAAAAGAGACCCAGTACTTC. It codes for CASSYMQGGKETQYF.

The gene calls are TRBV4-2 and TRBJ1-1, with no clear D. Germline V CDR1 and CDR2: LGHNA, YNFKEQ. This CDR3 is built from 11 residues. Trimming took off 8 bases at V and 8 bases at J, with 12 bases between the two ends. DNA of the CDR3: TGTGCCAGCCCCCTGGAAACCGAAGCTTTCTTT. This gives the protein CASPLETEAFF.

As regards this clonotype: Possible read error: a much larger clone is one base away. CDR3 nucleotides: TGCGCCAGCAGCCAAGATAGTCGACAATTACGGGAGACCCAGTTCTTC. Protein sequence: CASSQDSRQLRETQFF. The rearrangement links TRBV7-2 to TRBJ2-1; D may be TRBD2 (6 bases). The CDR3 spans 16 residues. The V gene's germline CDR1 is SGHTA and CDR2 FQGNSA.

This clonotype was found many times. The chain's CDR3 is CASSLGGLMNTEAFF. The CDR3 coding sequence is TGTGCCAGCAGTTTAGGGGGACTAATGAACACTGAAGCTTTCTTT. The V gene is TRBV27, the J gene TRBJ1-1; tentative D call: TRBD1 (5 bases). From germline, CDR1 is MNHEY and CDR2 SMNVEV (reference sequence). With 2 bases removed from V and 0 bases from J, the gap between germline ends came to 10 bases. The CDR3 has 15 amino acids.

This clonotype was seen many times. V gene TRBV7-9 combines with J gene TRBJ2-1; 9 bases are shared with TRBD2. The CDR3 sequence is 13 residues long. The germline CDR1 and CDR2 sequences are SEHNR and FQNEAQ (reference sequence). V gave up 1 base and J gave up 16 bases; unmatched junction bases: 8. The CDR3 coding sequence is TGTGCCAGCAGCTTAGTGGTAGCGGGAGAGGAATTCTTC. Amino acid sequence: CASSLVVAGEEFF.

This clonotype appeared many times. This chain joins TRBV4-2 and TRBJ2-5, with D unresolved. Germline lookup yields CDR1 LGHNA and CDR2 YNFKEQ. The CDR3 has 13 amino acids. V lost 2 bases, J lost 3 bases, and 7 bases lay in between. This CDR3 reads CASSQRPEETQYF. The CDR3 coding sequence is TGTGCCAGCAGCCAAAGGCCCGAAGAGACCCAGTACTTC.

There are many counts of this clonotype. The chain carries TRBV24-1 and TRBJ2-2, with D possibly being TRBD2 (6 bases). The CDR3 runs 14 residues. Germline V lookup: CDR1 KGHDR, CDR2 SFDVKD. The V end lost 8 bases, the J end lost 1 base, and 10 bases lay between the germline ends. CDR3 DNA sequence: TGTGCCACCATGGGACTCGAGAACACCGGGGAGCTGTTTTTT. Its protein is CATMGLENTGELFF.

About this clonotype: The conserved closing phenylalanine or tryptophan is absent in this CDR3, likely reflecting a read error. The chain carries TRBV6-2 or TRBV6-3 and TRBJ1-5; weak D call: TRBD1 (5 bases). V was pared by 7 bases and J by 2 bases, with 12 bases between. CDR3 length: 14 residues. CDR1 and CDR2 from the germline V gene are MNHEY and SVGEGT. This chain's CDR3 is CASTTAGRNQPQHS. The CDR3 DNA reads as TGTGCCAGCACCACCGCAGGGCGCAATCAGCCCCAGCATTCC.

This clonotype appeared many times. V usage is TRBV4-3 and J usage is TRBJ1-2; D perhaps matches TRBD1 (5 bases). V lost 1 base, J lost 0 bases, and 12 bases lay in between. The CDR3 covers 16 residues. CDR1 LGHNA and CDR2 YSLEER come from the germline V gene. The CDR3 sequence is CASSQGRTPSNYGYTF. In DNA form, the CDR3 reads TGCGCCAGCAGCCAAGGACGGACACCTTCTAACTATGGCTACACCTTC.

This clonotype has ten or more counts. At one boundary the junction diverges from the germline segment, which might be a read error. The gene calls are TRBV7-9 and TRBJ2-1, with TRBD1 as a possible D gene (5 bases). Germline V gives CDR1 SEHNR, CDR2 FQNEAQ (reference sequence). The CDR3 extends over 12 amino acids. In nucleotides, the CDR3 is TGTACCAGCAGTTCAGGGTTTGGTGAGCAGTTCTTC. Translating it yields CTSSSGFGEQFF.

This clonotype was counted at least ten times. The chain links TRBV28 to TRBJ2-7; tentative D call: TRBD1 (6 bases). V lost 1 base and J 1 base, leaving 11 bases between the germline ends. CDR1 and CDR2 from the germline V gene are MDHEN and SYDVKM. CDR3 length: 15 amino acids. CDR3 amino acids: CASSLFGQPSYEQYF. The CDR3 DNA reads as TGTGCCAGCAGTTTATTCGGACAGCCGTCCTACGAGCAGTACTTC.